The clone carrying this TCR beta chain was recorded only once. The antigen is undetermined. The record originates from a study of liver allograft versus peripheral blood T cells. As for the study in general: Blood and transplanted-liver T cell receptor repertoires from recipients were compared. Study-level results: The authors reported that T cell receptor repertoires inside liver allografts differed from those in peripheral blood.

MiXCR, applied by TCRdb to the reads, yields one record per CDR3 protein. The table includes approximately 12,000 distinct CDR3 sequences, 20% to 25% detected once. This TCR came from a human patient who had a liver transplant. Some T cells may be supplied by the graft donor.

For the CDR3, the DNA is TGTGCCAGCAGCGCAGGGGACAGCATCACAGATACGCAGTATTTT. Translating gives CASSAGDSITDTQYF. The V and J genes are TRBV7-9 and TRBJ2-3, with 7 bases fitting TRBD1. V was clipped by 5 bases and J by 2 bases; unmatched bases: 7. The germline gives CDR1 SEHNR, CDR2 FQNEAQ (reference sequence). There are 15 residues in the CDR3. The full variable domain, its missing parts supplied by reference TRBV7-9 and TRBJ2-3, is DTGVSQNPRHKITKRGQNVTFRCDPISEHNRLYWYRQTLGQGPEFLTYFQNEAQLEKSRLLSDRFSAERPKGSFSTLEIQRTEQGDSAMYLCASSAGDSITDTQYFGPGTRLTVL.